This entry lists 18 T cell receptor beta chains sequenced from one sample in a study of CD8 T cells in ankylosing spondylitis. TCRdb independently ran MiXCR on the 5' RACE reads; one entry per CDR3 protein. Of approximately 200,000 distinct CDR3 sequences in the sample, around 13% were seen once. The sequencing sample was made of blood, either unsorted or a sorted T cell fraction (not recorded which). The source of these receptors is a male donor with ankylosing spondylitis or in good health (not recorded which).

This clonotype was counted many times. The chain joins TRBV5-1 to TRBJ1-1, with D possibly matching TRBD1 (5 bases). Trimming stripped 3 bases from V and 0 bases from J, with 18 bases between. This CDR3 has 17 amino acids. The germline V gene has CDR1 SGHRS and CDR2 YFSETQ. DNA of the CDR3: TGCGCCAGCAGCTCCTCCCCGACAGAATCTATGAACACTGAAGCTTTCTTT. The encoded protein is CASSSSPTESMNTEAFF.

This clonotype has just a few counts. V is TRBV5-1 and J is TRBJ2-1; 8 bases match TRBD2. Germline CDR1 is SGHRS and CDR2 is YFSETQ. V shed 3 bases and J 2 bases; nucleotides not matched to a gene: 7. The CDR3 extends over 16 amino acids. The CDR3: CASSSLSGVTYNEQFF. CDR3 nucleotide sequence: TGCGCCAGCAGCTCCCTTAGCGGGGTAACCTACAATGAGCAGTTCTTC.

This clonotype was observed a few times. CDR3 in DNA: TGTGCCAGCAGCCAAGATGCCCCACTTACTCAGGGGACCCAGTACTTC. Its translation is CASSQDAPLTQGTQYF. V is TRBV3-1 and J is TRBJ2-5; the D gene is possibly TRBD1 (5 bases). Germline V gene lookup returns CDR1 LGHDT and CDR2 YNNKEL (reference sequence). The CDR3 has 16 amino acids. Deletions cut 0 bases from V and 7 bases from J, with 18 bases between.

The chain has TRBV19 and TRBJ2-7, with 7 bases identical to TRBD2. Germline CDR1 reads LNHDA; CDR2 reads SQIVND (reference sequence). This CDR3 spans 13 amino acids. With 11 bases clipped from V and 2 bases from J, the junction kept 9 bases outside the gene matches. The DNA for the CDR3 is TGTGCCTCGGGAGCGGGGTCTACCTACGAGCAGTACTTC. Amino acid sequence: CASGAGSTYEQYF.

The chain links TRBV9 to TRBJ1-2, with a weak D call TRBD1 (5 bases). Between the trimmed V and J ends, which lost 4 bases and 4 bases, there was a span of 11 bases. The CDR3 is 13 residues long. Germline-derived CDR1 and CDR2 are SGDLS and YYNGEE. The chain's CDR3 is CASSPDSFYGYTF. The CDR3 DNA is TGTGCCAGCAGCCCCGACAGTTTCTATGGCTACACCTTC.

Only a few counts were recorded for this clonotype. The J gene is TRBJ2-7, the V gene TRBV7-9; TRBD1 might be the D (6 bases). Per the germline V gene, CDR1 is SEHNR and CDR2 is FQNEAQ (reference sequence). Trimming took off 1 base at V and 0 bases at J, with 10 bases between the two ends. The length of the CDR3 is 15 residues. The CDR3 loop is CASSLVVGGSYEQYF. CDR3 in DNA: TGTGCCAGCAGCTTAGTTGTAGGGGGCTCCTACGAGCAGTACTTC.

This clonotype appeared a few times. This rearrangement joins TRBV7-9 to TRBJ2-1, with D perhaps TRBD2 (5 bases). This CDR3 is 15 amino acids long. V shed 4 bases and J shed 5 bases, with 15 bases lying between them. Germline V gene lookup returns CDR1 SEHNR and CDR2 FQNEAQ (reference sequence). The CDR3 protein is CASSSPGSSDNEQFF. The CDR3 coding sequence is TGTGCCAGCAGCTCCCCTGGGAGTAGCGACAATGAGCAGTTCTTC.

This clonotype showed up just a few times. This chain connects TRBV12-3 or TRBV12-4 to TRBJ2-3, with a possible D match to TRBD2 (6 bases). This CDR3 region has 15 residues. V was pared by 6 bases and J by 3 bases, with 16 bases between. The CDR3 loop is CASRVIAVGTDTQYF. The CDR3 DNA is TGTGCCAGCAGAGTAATAGCGGTTGGGACAGATACGCAGTATTTT.

A few counts support this clonotype. This rearrangement joins TRBV4-1 to TRBJ2-5; 10 positions match TRBD2. The ends lost 4 bases at V and 4 bases at J; junction bases unmatched: 3. The CDR3 is made up of 14 amino acids. Germline-derived CDR1 and CDR2 are MGHRA and YSYEKL. Here the CDR3 reads CASSPSGSRETQYF. The CDR3 nucleotides read TGCGCCAGCAGCCCTAGCGGGAGTAGAGAGACCCAGTACTTC.

There are a few counts of this clonotype. The chain employs TRBV4-1 and TRBJ2-5; a possible D gene is TRBD2 (6 bases). V lost 4 bases to trimming and J lost 5 bases, with 20 bases between them. Germline loops: CDR1 MGHRA, CDR2 YSYEKL. CDR3 length equals 16 residues. CDR3 bases: TGCGCCAGCAGCCCCGTAATTGGACTATTCAACGAGACCCAGTACTTC. Amino acids: CASSPVIGLFNETQYF.

This clonotype was detected a few times. The genes are TRBV14 and TRBJ2-7, with 9 bases fitting TRBD2. Germline lookup yields CDR1 SGHDN and CDR2 FVKESK. There are 17 residues in the CDR3. Unmatched junction bases numbered 13, after V lost 0 bases and J lost 7 bases. The CDR3 protein is CASSQESFGGRAFEQYF. CDR3 in DNA: TGTGCCAGCAGCCAAGAGAGCTTTGGCGGGAGGGCCTTTGAGCAGTACTTC. Full variable domain (rest looked up from reference TRBV14 and TRBJ2-7): EAGVTQFPSHSVIEKGQTVTLRCDPISGHDNLYWYRRVMGKEIKFLLHFVKESKQDESGMPNNRFLAERTGGTYSTLKVQPAELEDSGVYFCASSQESFGGRAFEQYFGPGTRLTVT.

The chain carries TRBV20-1 and TRBJ1-1; D is unresolved. Germline V gene sequence: CDR1 DFQATT, CDR2 SNEGSKA (reference sequence). The length of the CDR3 is 14 residues. The ends were cut back, 3 bases at V and 5 bases at J, with 16 bases in the middle. CDR3 sequence (DNA): TGCAGTGCTAGGGTACGTGATGAGGGAACTGAAGCTTTCTTT. Its protein product is CSARVRDEGTEAFF.

This clonotype was recorded a few times. The chain joins TRBV21-1 to TRBJ1-5; the D call TRBD1 from the table was never checked on the DNA. TRBV21-1 is an annotated pseudogene. This CDR3 comprises 16 residues. This CDR3 is CASSTTGLQSNQPQHF. The CDR3, as DNA: TGTGCCAGCAGCACGACAGGGCTCCAGAGCAATCAGCCCCAGCATTTT.

The chain recombines TRBV21-1 with TRBJ2-1; TRBD2, the D gene given by the table, was not confirmed from the DNA. TRBV21-1 is reported as a pseudogene. The CDR3 spans 18 residues. The CDR3 DNA is TGTGCCAGCAGCATTCTTAGCGGGAGGGCCGAGGGCTACAATGAGCAGTTCTTC. This codes for CASSILSGRAEGYNEQFF.

The chain is built from TRBV4-1 and TRBJ2-1; no definite D call. This CDR3 is built from 15 residues. Germline CDR1 reads MGHRA; CDR2 reads YSYEKL. Trimming pared 3 bases from V and 0 bases from J, leaving 9 bases between. CDR3 amino acids: CASSHEWSSYNEQFF. DNA for the CDR3: TGCGCCAGCAGCCACGAGTGGAGCTCCTACAATGAGCAGTTCTTC.

This clonotype was observed many times. The V gene is TRBV21-1, the J gene TRBJ2-7; no check of the table's D call, TRBD1, against the DNA was made. TRBV21-1 is flagged as a pseudogene. The CDR3 totals 14 residues. The CDR3 DNA reads as TGTGCCAGCAGGAAACAGGGGGAGACCTACGAGCAGTACTTC. It encodes CASRKQGETYEQYF.

CDR3 sequence (DNA): TGTGCCAGCAGTGAATTCAGCCCCGAGGGAAACACCATATATTTT. It encodes CASSEFSPEGNTIYF. This chain connects TRBV2 to TRBJ1-3; D gene unclear. This CDR3 has 15 amino acids. Germline loops: CDR1 SNHLY, CDR2 FYNNEI. The V and J ends lost 2 bases and 4 bases respectively, with 12 bases between them.

The table lists this clonotype with a few counts. The chain combines TRBV2 with TRBJ1-2, with 9 bases lining up with TRBD1. V shed 6 bases, J shed 4 bases, and the junction held 9 bases outside the gene matches. The CDR3 is 15 amino acids. Germline CDR1 reads SNHLY; CDR2 reads FYNNEI. CDR3 DNA sequence: TGTGCCAGCAGACCCGGACAGGGGAGCCCCTATGGCTACACCTTC. Residues: CASRPGQGSPYGYTF.